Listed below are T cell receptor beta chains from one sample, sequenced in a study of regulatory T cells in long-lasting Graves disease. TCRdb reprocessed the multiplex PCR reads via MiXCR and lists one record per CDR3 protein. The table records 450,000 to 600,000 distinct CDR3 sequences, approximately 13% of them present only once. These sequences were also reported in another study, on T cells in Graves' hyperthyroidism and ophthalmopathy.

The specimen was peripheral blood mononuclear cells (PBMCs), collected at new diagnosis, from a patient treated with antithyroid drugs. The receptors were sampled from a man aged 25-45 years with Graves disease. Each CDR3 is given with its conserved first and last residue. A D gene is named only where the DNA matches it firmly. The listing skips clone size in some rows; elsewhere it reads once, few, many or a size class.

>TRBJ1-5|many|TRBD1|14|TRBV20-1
CSASLGQGSQPQHF
TGCAGTGCCAGCCTGGGACAGGGGAGTCAGCCCCAGCATTTT
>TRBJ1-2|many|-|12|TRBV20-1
CSATPGAYGYTF
TGCAGTGCCACCCCAGGGGCCTATGGCTACACCTTC
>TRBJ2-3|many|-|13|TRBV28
CASRGSGTDTQYF
TGTGCCAGCAGGGGTTCGGGGACAGATACGCAGTATTTT
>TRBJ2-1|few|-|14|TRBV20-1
CSARRETSYNEQFF
TGCAGTGCTAGAAGGGAGACTAGCTACAATGAGCAGTTCTTC
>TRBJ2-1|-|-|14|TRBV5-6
CASSPRRVYNEQFF
TGTGCCAGCAGCCCCCGCCGTGTGTACAATGAGCAGTTCTTC
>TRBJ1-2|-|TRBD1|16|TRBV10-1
CASSDKGQGTNYDYTF
TGCGCCAGCAGTGATAAGGGACAGGGTACAAACTATGACTACACCTTC
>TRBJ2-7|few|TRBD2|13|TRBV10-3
CATLSGRGYEQYF
TGTGCCACTCTTAGCGGGAGGGGTTACGAGCAGTACTTC
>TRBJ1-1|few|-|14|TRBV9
CASSERTENTEAFF
TGTGCCAGCAGCGAGCGGACGGAGAACACTGAAGCTTTCTTT
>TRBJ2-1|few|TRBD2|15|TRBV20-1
CSARTGLAGAREQFF
TGCAGTGCTAGGACCGGACTAGCGGGAGCGCGTGAGCAGTTCTTC
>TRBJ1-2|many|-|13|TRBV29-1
CSVGLLGAAGYTF
TGCAGCGTTGGTCTTCTGGGGGCAGCTGGCTACACCTTC
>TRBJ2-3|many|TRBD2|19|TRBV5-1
CASSLRPSGPHSGTDTQYF
TGCGCCAGCAGCCTTCGACCTAGCGGGCCCCACTCCGGCACAGATACGCAGTATTTT
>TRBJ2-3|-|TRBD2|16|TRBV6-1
CASSLTTSGSTDTQYF
TGTGCCAGCAGTCTCACGACTAGCGGGAGTACAGATACGCAGTATTTT
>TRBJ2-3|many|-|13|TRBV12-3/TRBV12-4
CASSLVTTDTQYF
TGTGCCAGCAGTTTGGTCACCACAGATACGCAGTATTTT
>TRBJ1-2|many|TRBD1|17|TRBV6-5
CASSYSSPGTGTRGYTF
TGTGCCAGCAGTTACTCCTCCCCCGGGACAGGGACGCGTGGCTACACCTTC
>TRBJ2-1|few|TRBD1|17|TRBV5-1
CASSLSSTGSSYNEQFF
TGCGCCAGCAGCTTGTCCTCGACAGGGAGCTCCTACAATGAGCAGTTCTTC
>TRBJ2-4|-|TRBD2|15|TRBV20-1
CSAPQLLAGGNIQYF
TGCAGTGCACCCCAACTACTAGCGGGAGGCAACATTCAGTACTTC
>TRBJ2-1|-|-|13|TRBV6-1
CASREAGRDEQFF
TGTGCCAGCAGGGAAGCGGGTCGGGATGAGCAGTTCTTC
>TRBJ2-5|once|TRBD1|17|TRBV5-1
CASSLVPGTGRKETQYF
TGCGCCAGCAGCTTGGTACCCGGGACAGGGAGAAAAGAGACCCAGTACTTC
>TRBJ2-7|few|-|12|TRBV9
CASSVEADEQYF
TGTGCCAGCAGCGTAGAGGCGGACGAGCAGTACTTC
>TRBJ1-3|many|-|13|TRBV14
CASTWSSGNTIYF
TGTGCCAGCACTTGGAGCTCTGGAAACACCATATATTTT
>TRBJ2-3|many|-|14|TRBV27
CASSARLPGDTQYF
TGTGCCAGCAGTGCCAGACTCCCGGGCGATACGCAGTATTTT
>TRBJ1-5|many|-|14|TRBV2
CASSDHLARQPQHF
TGTGCCAGCAGTGATCATTTGGCCAGGCAGCCCCAGCATTTT
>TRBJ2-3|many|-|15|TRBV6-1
CASSPTLGGTDTQYF
TGTGCCAGCAGCCCAACCCTGGGGGGCACAGATACGCAGTATTTT
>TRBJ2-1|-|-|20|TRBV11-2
CASSFYICSARVPRDNEQFF
-
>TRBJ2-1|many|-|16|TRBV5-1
CASSTTVSFPYNEQFF
TGCGCCAGCAGCACAACAGTGAGTTTCCCTTACAATGAGCAGTTCTTC
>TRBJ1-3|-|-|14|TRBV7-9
CASSSGTIGNTIYF
TGTGCCAGCAGCTCCGGGACAATAGGAAACACCATATATTTT
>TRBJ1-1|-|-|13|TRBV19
CASIQGIDTEAFF
TGTGCCAGTATACAGGGAATTGACACTGAAGCTTTCTTT
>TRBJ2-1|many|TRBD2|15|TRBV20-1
CSASKNSGSLDEQFF
TGCAGTGCTAGCAAAAATAGCGGGAGCTTGGATGAGCAGTTCTTC
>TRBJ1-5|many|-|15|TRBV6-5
CASSYSSPSNQPQHF
TGTGCCAGCAGTTACTCTTCACCGAGCAATCAGCCCCAGCATTTT
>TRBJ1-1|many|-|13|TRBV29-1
CSVEYGRGTEAFF
TGCAGCGTTGAATACGGAAGGGGCACTGAAGCTTTCTTT
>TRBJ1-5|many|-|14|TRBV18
CASQMGDNRGPQHF
TGTGCCAGCCAGATGGGGGACAACCGGGGGCCCCAGCATTTT
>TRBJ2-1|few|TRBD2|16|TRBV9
CASSVLDAGGDNEQFF
TGTGCCAGCAGCGTCCTAGACGCGGGGGGGGACAATGAGCAGTTCTTC
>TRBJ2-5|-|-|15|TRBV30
CAWSVQGTVRETQYF
TGTGCCTGGAGTGTACAGGGAACGGTACGAGAGACCCAGTACTTC
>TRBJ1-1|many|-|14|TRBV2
CASSVGTMNTEAFF
TGTGCCAGCAGCGTCGGAACGATGAACACTGAAGCTTTCTTT
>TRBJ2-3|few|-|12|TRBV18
CASSPPNGAQYF
TGTGCCAGCTCACCACCGAATGGTGCGCAGTATTTT
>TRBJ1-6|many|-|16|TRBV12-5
CASGPDRGAYNSPLHF
TGTGCTAGTGGTCCGGATCGGGGAGCCTATAATTCACCCCTCCACTTT
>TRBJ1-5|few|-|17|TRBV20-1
CSAKGQIQGYSNQPQHF
TGCAGTGCAAAGGGGCAAATACAGGGATATAGCAATCAGCCCCAGCATTTT
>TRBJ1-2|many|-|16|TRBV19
CASSIDLRPPGGGYTF
TGTGCCAGTAGTATAGATCTGCGTCCCCCGGGAGGCGGCTACACCTTC
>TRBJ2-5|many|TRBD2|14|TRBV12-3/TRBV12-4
CASSFSGGQETQYF
TGCGCCAGCAGCTTCAGCGGGGGCCAAGAGACCCAGTACTTC
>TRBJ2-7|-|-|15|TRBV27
CASSLPGRATYEQYF
TGTGCCAGCAGTTTACCGGGACGGGCTACCTACGAGCAGTACTTC
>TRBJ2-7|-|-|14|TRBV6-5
CASSWWGTRHEQYF
TGTGCCAGCAGTTGGTGGGGGACCCGCCACGAGCAGTACTTC
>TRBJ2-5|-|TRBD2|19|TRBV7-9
CASSSRTLAGVPSYNEQYF
TGTGCCAGCAGCTCCCGAACACTAGCGGGAGTCCCCTCCTACAATGAGCAGTACTTC
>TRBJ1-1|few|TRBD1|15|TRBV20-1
CSARGQGQANTEAFF
TGCAGTGCTCGAGGGCAGGGACAGGCAAACACTGAAGCTTTCTTT
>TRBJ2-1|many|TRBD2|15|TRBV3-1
CASSIGTSGYNEQFF
TGTGCCAGCAGCATCGGGACTAGCGGATACAATGAGCAGTTCTTC
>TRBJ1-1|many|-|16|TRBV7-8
CASSLGRPGGNTEAFF
TGTGCCAGCAGCTTAGGGCGCCCGGGGGGGAACACTGAAGCTTTCTTT
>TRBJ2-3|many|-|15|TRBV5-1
CASSLTPGGTDTQYF
TGCGCCAGCAGCTTGACCCCCGGAGGCACAGATACGCAGTATTTT
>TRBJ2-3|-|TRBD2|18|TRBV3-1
CASSVGVTSGRFEDTQYF
TGTGCCAGCAGCGTGGGGGTTACTAGCGGGAGGTTCGAAGATACGCAGTATTTT
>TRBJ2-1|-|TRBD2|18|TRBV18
CASSPRTSAVFSYNEQFF
TGTGCCAGCTCACCACGGACTAGCGCAGTCTTTTCCTACAATGAGCAGTTCTTC